A single sample is the source of the 27 T cell receptor beta chains below, sequenced in a study of T cells after yellow fever vaccination (dated 2019 in TCRdb). The library came from 5' RACE. Sequenced using an Illumina HiSeq 2500. TCRdb reprocessed the public reads (quality trimming at Q25 with fastp, clone calling with MiXCR) and kept in-frame beta chains. For every CDR3 protein sequence, its rows merge into one entry that carries the most common genes and DNA. The sample table holds a few hundred thousand distinct CDR3 sequences, of which less than 20% were seen once. Of the sample, approximately 15% falls within the top ten clones. Sample treatment or condition, as interpreted from the label and publication: live attenuated yellow fever vaccine strain. The sequencing used PBMCs, collected 15 days after the yellow fever booster vaccination. These receptor sequences come from a man between 25 and 39 years old who received the YFV17D yellow fever vaccine.

This rearrangement joins TRBV4-1 to TRBJ2-2; 8 bases agree with TRBD1. CDR3 length: 14 residues. Germline V lookup: CDR1 MGHRA, CDR2 YSYEKL. The V segment lost 3 bases and the J segment 6 bases; nucleotides outside the gene matches: 3. CDR3 nucleotides: TGCGCCAGCAGCCAGGACAGGGTCTCCGGGGAGCTGTTTTTT. It codes for CASSQDRVSGELFF.

The table lists this clonotype with a few counts. The V gene is TRBV19, the J gene TRBJ1-1; the D is unclear. The CDR3 runs to 15 residues. V shed 0 bases and J shed 4 bases, with 12 bases lying between them. CDR1 and CDR2 (germline): LNHDA, SQIVND (reference sequence). The CDR3 sequence: CASSIDQVQSTEAFF. For the CDR3, the DNA is TGTGCCAGTAGTATAGATCAGGTACAGAGCACTGAAGCTTTCTTT.

The DNA of the CDR3 is TGCAGCGGTGTACCGGGACAGGGACGGATAGATACGCAGTATTTT. Translated: CSGVPGQGRIDTQYF. The J gene is TRBJ2-3, the V gene TRBV29-1, with 9 positions matching TRBD1. V dropped 7 bases and J dropped 5; count of bases not matched to a gene: 13. CDR1 SQVTM and CDR2 ANQGSEA come from the germline V gene. The CDR3 contains 15 residues.

This clonotype was counted ten times or more. V usage is TRBV4-3 and J usage is TRBJ1-2; D remains ambiguous. Germline CDR1 and CDR2: LGHNA and YSLEER. The CDR3 contains 15 residues. The ends were cut back, 0 bases at V and 1 base at J, with 9 bases in the middle. CDR3 coding DNA: TGCGCCAGCAGCCAAGATAACAGATTTAACTATGGCTACACCTTC. Protein: CASSQDNRFNYGYTF.

This clonotype was observed a handful of times. The V call is TRBV20-1, the J call TRBJ2-7, with 7 bases aligning to TRBD1. CDR3 length: 15 residues. The germline V gene encodes CDR1 DFQATT and CDR2 SNEGSKA (reference sequence). Trimming cost V 2 bases and J 5 bases; bases outside gene matches: 12. CDR3: CSARMGDSPINEQYF. The CDR3 DNA reads as TGCAGTGCTAGAATGGGGGACAGTCCGATCAACGAGCAGTACTTC.

V is TRBV6-5 and J is TRBJ2-7; no firm D call. Germline V gene data show CDR1 as MNHEY and CDR2 as SVGAGI. The CDR3 has 12 residues. Trimming removed 8 bases from V and 1 base from J, with 9 bases in between. The CDR3 protein is CASVGDSYEQYF. CDR3 sequence (DNA): TGTGCCAGCGTAGGAGATTCCTACGAGCAGTACTTC.

Points on this clonotype: Compared with germline, one end of the junction differs, possibly owing to a read error. This chain uses TRBV12-3 or TRBV12-4 with TRBJ1-3; 9 bases agree with TRBD1. The CDR3 is 12 amino acids. The CDR3 spells CASSDPGTGKHF. DNA for the CDR3: TGTGCCAGCAGCGACCCCGGGACAGGGAAACATTTT.

This clonotype was observed at least ten times. The junction differs from germline at one of its ends, possibly a read error. The chain uses TRBV5-1 and TRBJ2-5; D not certain. The germline CDR1 and CDR2 sequences are SGHRS and YFSETQ. The CDR3 totals 12 residues. For the CDR3, the DNA is TGTGCCAGCTCACTCGAAGAAGAGACCCAGTACTTC. Protein sequence: CASSLEEETQYF.

This clonotype was picked up many times. The chain links TRBV7-8 to TRBJ2-7; 15 bases match TRBD2. Germline V gene sequence: CDR1 SGHVS, CDR2 FQNEAQ. The CDR3 is 16 amino acids. Germline trimming cut 5 bases from V and 6 bases from J; bases unmatched to any gene: 8. The CDR3 coding sequence is TGTGCCAGCAGCACGGGACTAGCGGGAGGTCGGGGCGAGCAGTACTTC. It codes for CASSTGLAGGRGEQYF.

This clonotype turned up a few times. The genes are TRBV20-1 and TRBJ1-5; 9 nucleotides match TRBD1. This CDR3 is 14 amino acids long. The V gene end was trimmed by 5 bases and the J gene end by 4 bases; junction bases not matched to a gene: 6. Germline V CDR1 and CDR2: DFQATT, SNEGSKA (reference sequence). This chain's CDR3 is CSAGGTGPNQPQHF. In nucleotides, the CDR3 is TGCAGTGCTGGCGGGACAGGGCCTAATCAGCCCCAGCATTTT.

The V call is TRBV4-2, the J call TRBJ1-4; D possibly corresponds to TRBD1 (6 bases). V was cut by 2 bases and J by 3 bases, with 13 bases left in between. This CDR3 spans 16 amino acids. CDR1 and CDR2 from the germline V gene are LGHNA and YNFKEQ. Here the CDR3 DNA reads TGTGCCAGCAGCCAAAATGTACAGGGCCCTAATGAAAAACTGTTTTTT. Its protein is CASSQNVQGPNEKLFF.

This CDR3 reads CASSPPGRGLYEQYF. The CDR3 DNA reads as TGTGCCAGCTCACCACCCGGACGCGGCCTTTACGAGCAGTACTTC. The chain combines TRBV18 with TRBJ2-7; no clear D. Germline loops: CDR1 KGHSH, CDR2 LQKENI. The V and J ends lost 0 bases and 4 bases respectively, with 13 bases between them. The CDR3 spans 15 residues.

The chain combines TRBV10-3 with TRBJ1-2; D ambiguous. Trimming pared 10 bases from V and 2 bases from J, leaving 14 bases between. Germline CDR1 ENHRY, CDR2 SYGVKD. The length of the CDR3 is 13 residues. Here the CDR3 DNA reads TGTGCCACCACCCAACCGCAAAACTATGGCTACACCTTC. Amino acids: CATTQPQNYGYTF.

The CDR3, as DNA: TGCGCCAGCAGCTCACAGGGGTCGGATAATTCACCCCTCCACTTT. Residues: CASSSQGSDNSPLHF. This chain connects TRBV5-1 to TRBJ1-6; 7 bases are a match to TRBD1. J lost 5 bases, V lost 3 bases, and 5 bases had no gene match. This CDR3 contains 15 residues. CDR1 and CDR2 from the germline V gene are SGHRS and YFSETQ. Based on the CDR3 plus reference TRBV5-1 and TRBJ1-6, the full variable domain is KAGVTQTPRYLIKTRGQQVTLSCSPISGHRSVSWYQQTPGQGLQFLFEYFSETQRNKGNFPGRFSGRQFSNSRSEMNVSTLELGDSALYLCASSSQGSDNSPLHFGNGTRLTVT.

The rearrangement joins TRBV25-1 to TRBJ2-2; no firm D call. V lost 11 bases, J lost 4 bases, and 23 bases lay in between. Germline assignment: CDR1 MGHDK and CDR2 SYGVNS. CDR3 length: 16 residues. CDR3 bases: TGTGCCCCAGCAGCAATTCGGCCCCTGGTCACCGGGGAGCTGTTTTTT. Translated, it gives CAPAAIRPLVTGELFF.

The chain combines TRBV29-1 with TRBJ1-2; D unresolved. The germline V gene encodes CDR1 SQVTM and CDR2 ANQGSEA. The CDR3 has 14 amino acids. V lost 6 bases and J 0 bases, leaving 14 bases between the germline ends. The DNA of the CDR3 is TGCAGCGTCGTGACGACCCTTTCTAACTATGGCTACACCTTC. Translated: CSVVTTLSNYGYTF.

V gene TRBV14 combines with J gene TRBJ2-7, with 8 nucleotides matching TRBD2. The germline gives CDR1 SGHDN, CDR2 FVKESK. The V gene end was trimmed by 1 base and the J gene end by 2 bases; junction bases not matched to a gene: 7. The length of the CDR3 is 16 residues. DNA for the CDR3: TGTGCCAGCAGCCAAGGTCTAGCGGGTCTAACCTACGAGCAGTACTTC. The encoded protein is CASSQGLAGLTYEQYF.

There are a few counts of this clonotype. The gene calls are TRBV15 and TRBJ2-7; 8 bases line up with TRBD1. The junction had 9 bases not matched to a gene; V was cut back by 5 bases and J by 3 bases. From germline, CDR1 is LNHNV and CDR2 YYDKDF (reference sequence). CDR3 length: 15 residues. The CDR3 bases are TGTGCCACCAGCGAAGGACAGGGATCCCTCTACGAGCAGTACTTC. This sequence encodes CATSEGQGSLYEQYF. Drawing the rest from reference TRBV15 and TRBJ2-7, the complete variable domain is DAMVIQNPRYQVTQFGKPVTLSCSQTLNHNVMYWYQQKSSQAPKLLFHYYDKDFNNEADTPDNFQSRRPNTSFCFLDIRSPGLGDTAMYLCATSEGQGSLYEQYFGPGTRLTVT.

This clonotype was detected ten times or more. The rearrangement links TRBV7-9 to TRBJ2-5; D possibly corresponds to TRBD2 (5 bases). Trimming shortened V by 2 bases and J by 2 bases, and 9 bases separated the two germline ends. Germline assignment: CDR1 SEHNR and CDR2 FQNEAQ (reference sequence). The CDR3 has 14 residues. The CDR3, as DNA: TGTGCCAGCAGCTTATTGGCGGGTCAAGAGACCCAGTACTTC. Translating it yields CASSLLAGQETQYF. The whole variable domain, remainder taken from reference TRBV7-9 and TRBJ2-5, is DTGVSQNPRHKITKRGQNVTFRCDPISEHNRLYWYRQTLGQGPEFLTYFQNEAQLEKSRLLSDRFSAERPKGSFSTLEIQRTEQGDSAMYLCASSLLAGQETQYFGPGTRLLVL.

V and J are TRBV27 and TRBJ2-5; D is possibly TRBD1 (6 bases). Trimming shortened V by 0 bases and J by 5 bases, and 13 bases separated the two germline ends. CDR1 is MNHEY and CDR2 is SMNVEV in the germline V gene (reference sequence). The CDR3 extends over 15 amino acids. The CDR3 is CASSLSRTEGETQYF. As DNA, the CDR3 is TGTGCCAGCAGTTTATCCAGGACAGAGGGTGAGACCCAGTACTTC.

This chain joins TRBV5-1 and TRBJ2-7; the D is unclear. Germline CDR1 and CDR2: SGHRS and YFSETQ. CDR3 length equals 14 residues. V lost 0 bases and J lost 4, with 11 bases in between. This chain's CDR3 is CASSLDNWSYEQYF. Here the CDR3 DNA reads TGCGCCAGCAGCTTGGACAACTGGTCATACGAGCAGTACTTC.

The sample holds many counts of this clonotype. The chain employs TRBV12-3 or TRBV12-4 and TRBJ2-1, with 14 bases matching TRBD2. V was pared by 8 bases and J by 9 bases, with 6 bases of the junction left unmatched. The CDR3 is 14 amino acids. The CDR3 sequence is CASVGLAGVIEQFF. As DNA, the CDR3 is TGTGCCAGCGTGGGACTAGCGGGAGTGATTGAGCAGTTCTTC.

There are a few counts of this clonotype. This chain uses TRBV20-1 with TRBJ2-7; TRBD2 aligns across 10 bases. The germline V gene has CDR1 DFQATT and CDR2 SNEGSKA (reference sequence). This CDR3 contains 14 residues. V was clipped by 4 bases and J by 4 bases; unmatched bases: 7. The CDR3 spells CSAKTGTSAYEQYF. The CDR3 DNA is TGCAGTGCTAAAACCGGGACTAGCGCTTACGAGCAGTACTTC.

This clonotype was recorded a few times. The chain links TRBV7-3 to TRBJ2-3; D is unresolved. The CDR3 contains 15 residues. With 2 bases removed from V and 1 base from J, the gap between germline ends came to 10 bases. The V gene's germline CDR1 is SGHTA and CDR2 FQGTGA. The CDR3 sequence: CASSLQQAGTDTQYF. The DNA of the CDR3 is TGTGCCAGCAGCTTACAACAAGCCGGCACAGATACGCAGTATTTT.

The chain is built from TRBV20-1 and TRBJ2-7; D assignment may be TRBD1 or TRBD2 (5 bases each). The CDR3 consists of 17 residues. Germline lookup yields CDR1 DFQATT and CDR2 SNEGSKA (reference sequence). Trimming removed 0 bases from V and 2 bases from J, with 20 bases in between. The CDR3 coding sequence is TGCAGTGCTAGAGATGATAGAGGGACGCCGGGGACCTACGAGCAGTACTTC. Amino acid sequence: CSARDDRGTPGTYEQYF.

This clonotype was counted between two and nine times. J is TRBJ1-1 and V is TRBV7-9, with D perhaps matching TRBD1 (5 bases). CDR1 is SEHNR and CDR2 is FQNEAQ in the germline V gene (reference sequence). Trimming removed 7 bases from V and 4 bases from J, with 10 bases in between. This CDR3 comprises 12 residues. Here the CDR3 reads CASNLGGTEAFF. DNA of the CDR3: TGTGCCAGCAACCTCGGGGGCACTGAAGCTTTCTTT. The full variable domain, with the rest looked up from reference TRBV7-9 and TRBJ1-1, is DTGVSQNPRHKITKRGQNVTFRCDPISEHNRLYWYRQTLGQGPEFLTYFQNEAQLEKSRLLSDRFSAERPKGSFSTLEIQRTEQGDSAMYLCASNLGGTEAFFGQGTRLTVV.

This clonotype has a handful of counts. The genes are TRBV5-5 and TRBJ2-7; 8 bases are a match to TRBD2. The CDR3 totals 12 residues. Germline CDR1 SGHKS, CDR2 YYEKEE (reference sequence). Trimming at V came to 4 bases and at J to 7 bases, leaving 4 bases not matched to a gene. CDR3 coding DNA: TGTGCCAGCAGCCGAGGGACTAGAGAGCAGTACTTC. Its translation is CASSRGTREQYF.